The rows below give T cell receptor beta chains drawn from one sample of a study of T cell responses to AZD1222 COVID-19 vaccine. Assay: immunoSEQ multiplex PCR; the TCRdb copy retains only in-frame clones and omits some. Of roughly 100,000 clones listed, more than 75% are singletons. The specimen comprised peripheral blood, sampled on day 0 of AZD1222 vaccination. Receptors originate from an adult in good health. Both conserved end residues are part of each CDR3. A D gene is named only where the DNA matches it firmly. A clone size is listed for some rows: how often the clone was seen (once, few, many), or a class if it is expanded.

v_gene,d_gene,j_gene,abundance,CDR3nt,CDR3aa
TRBV28,-,TRBJ2-2,-,TGTGCCAGCAGCTCCGACCGAGACACCGGGGAGCTGTTTTTT,CASSSDRDTGELFF
TRBV4-1,-,TRBJ2-7,-,TGCGCCAGCAGCCAAGGAGAGGACAGCTTATACGAGCAGTACTTC,CASSQGEDSLYEQYF
TRBV2,-,TRBJ1-2,-,TGTGCCAGCAGTGACCGGGGGCGCATTAAATATGGCTACACCTTC,CASSDRGRIKYGYTF
TRBV4-2,-,TRBJ2-1,-,TGTGCCAGCAGCCCGGCCACTAATAACCACGATGAGCAGTTCTTC,CASSPATNNHDEQFF
TRBV5-6,-,TRBJ2-7,-,TGTGCCAGCAGCTCAACTACTAGACCCGAGCAGTACTTC,CASSSTTRPEQYF
TRBV3-1/TRBV3-2,-,TRBJ2-6,-,TGTGCCAGCAGCCAAGATGGGACCACTTCTGGGGCCAACGTCCTGACTTTC,CASSQDGTTSGANVLTF
TRBV10-3,-,TRBJ2-1,-,TGTGCCATCAGTGGACAGGCCTACAATGAGCAGTTCTTC,CAISGQAYNEQFF
TRBV19,-,TRBJ2-1,-,TGTGCCAGTACCGGAGGAGCCCATGGTAATGAGCAGTTCTTC,CASTGGAHGNEQFF
TRBV11-2,-,TRBJ1-2,-,TGTGCCAGCAGCTTAGGGACAAATGGCTACACCTTC,CASSLGTNGYTF
TRBV5-1,-,TRBJ2-3,-,TGCGCCAGCAGCACAGGACACCCAGGATCCACAGATACGCAGTATTTT,CASSTGHPGSTDTQYF
TRBV29-1,-,TRBJ2-7,-,TGCAGCGCCAGGGGACATGGGGTCTACGAGCAGTACTTC,CSARGHGVYEQYF
TRBV6-5,-,TRBJ2-7,-,TGTGCCAGTGGGGACGGAACCTACGAGCAGTACTTC,CASGDGTYEQYF
TRBV15,-,TRBJ1-5,-,TGTGCCACCAGCGTGCAGGCCGGTCAGCCCCAGCATTTT,CATSVQAGQPQHF
TRBV6-5,-,TRBJ2-3,-,TGTGCCAGCAGTATCCGACATGGGGGAGCAGATACGCAGTATTTT,CASSIRHGGADTQYF
TRBV2,TRBD1,TRBJ2-1,-,TGTGCCAGCGATCAGGAGGGACAGGGGAACAATGAGCAGTTCTTC,CASDQEGQGNNEQFF
TRBV10-3,-,TRBJ2-7,-,TGTGCCATCAGTGCGGTCATCAACGAGCAGTACTTC,CAISAVINEQYF
TRBV19,TRBD1,TRBJ1-1,-,TGTGCCAGTACCACGACAGGGACGAACACTGAAGCTTTCTTT,CASTTTGTNTEAFF
TRBV10-3,TRBD1,TRBJ1-3,-,TGTGCCATCAGTGGCGACAGGGGTTTCCGAAACACCATATATTTT,CAISGDRGFRNTIYF
TRBV6-2/TRBV6-3,TRBD2,TRBJ2-1,-,TGTGCCAGCAGCCATGTGGCGGGAGGGTACAATGAGCAGTTCTTC,CASSHVAGGYNEQFF
TRBV18,TRBD1,TRBJ1-6,-,TGTGCCAGCTCACCAAAAGGCACGGGGACAGCCTATAATTCACCCCTCCACTTT,CASSPKGTGTAYNSPLHF
TRBV11-3,-,TRBJ2-7,-,TGTGCCAGCAGCTTAGGAACAGGGAGGACCTACGAGCAGTACTTC,CASSLGTGRTYEQYF
TRBV9,-,TRBJ2-2,-,TGTGCCAGCAGCGTAGGGTCCTCGTACACCGGGGAGCTGTTTTTT,CASSVGSSYTGELFF
TRBV5-1,-,TRBJ2-5,-,TGCGCCAGCAGCCTCCAAGAGACCCAGTACTTC,CASSLQETQYF
TRBV2,TRBD1,TRBJ2-3,once,TGTGCCAGCAGTGAAGCGCAAGTGACAGGGTCATGGACAGATACGCAGTATTTT,CASSEAQVTGSWTDTQYF
TRBV25-1,-,TRBJ1-3,few,TGTGCCAGCAGTGAACTGAGCTCTGGAAACACCATATATTTT,CASSELSSGNTIYF
TRBV27,-,TRBJ2-2,-,TGTGCCAGCAGTTTTTGGGGGACGAACACCGGGGAGCTGTTTTTT,CASSFWGTNTGELFF
TRBV12-3/TRBV12-4,-,TRBJ1-2,few,TGTGCCAGCAGTTCGGGACGGCCCTATGGCTACACCTTC,CASSSGRPYGYTF
TRBV21-1,-,TRBJ1-6,-,TGTGCCAGCAGCAATGACCTTTACGGGGCAAGAGGATCACCCCTCCACTTT,CASSNDLYGARGSPLHF
TRBV7-8,-,TRBJ2-5,-,TGTGCCAGCAGCTTAGGGGCAGGGTTTCAAGAGACCCAGTACTTC,CASSLGAGFQETQYF
TRBV5-1,TRBD1,TRBJ2-7,-,TGCGCCAGCAGCCCCTGGGACAGTATTTACGAGCAGTACTTC,CASSPWDSIYEQYF
TRBV6-4,-,TRBJ2-2,-,TGTGCCAGCAGTGACTCGGCAGGGGGGCACACCGGGGAGCTGTTTTTT,CASSDSAGGHTGELFF
TRBV3-1/TRBV3-2,-,TRBJ2-2,few,TGTGCCAGCAGCTTTAGCTTGGGGAGCTCCGGGGAGCTGTTTTTT,CASSFSLGSSGELFF
TRBV7-6,TRBD1,TRBJ2-1,-,TGTGCCAGCAGCTTAGTGGGGGGACAGGGTAGGGATGAGCAGTTCTTC,CASSLVGGQGRDEQFF
TRBV12-3/TRBV12-4,TRBD1,TRBJ1-1,-,TGTGCCAGCAGTTATACAGGGGACACTGAAGCTTTCTTT,CASSYTGDTEAFF
TRBV19,-,TRBJ1-6,-,TGTGCCAGTAGTATCTCGGACACGCAAGCCGACACGAGCTCCTATAATTCACCCCTCCACTTT,CASSISDTQADTSSYNSPLHF
TRBV7-2,-,TRBJ1-2,few,TGTGCCAGCAGCGTCGGACAGACGGATTATGGCTACACCTTC,CASSVGQTDYGYTF
TRBV5-5,-,TRBJ2-7,-,TGTGCCAGCAGCTTGGGGCAGGGGTCCTACGAGCAGTACTTC,CASSLGQGSYEQYF
TRBV2,TRBD1,TRBJ2-6,-,TGTGCCAGCAGTCGAGAGGGACAGGGGATTGCGGGGGCCAACGTCCTGACTTTC,CASSREGQGIAGANVLTF
TRBV7-9,TRBD2,TRBJ2-1,-,TGTGCCAGCAGCTCGGCGGGGGGGATATCGAATGAGCAGTTCTTC,CASSSAGGISNEQFF
TRBV27,-,TRBJ2-2,once,TGTGCCAGTAGCCCCGGAGGCGGGGAGCTGTTTTTT,CASSPGGGELFF
TRBV28,TRBD1,TRBJ1-1,once,TGTGCCAGCAGTTTACAGGGGGGCGATGAAGCTTTCTTT,CASSLQGGDEAFF
TRBV7-9,-,TRBJ2-3,-,TGTGCCAGCAGCCCCATCACAGATACGCAGTATTTT,CASSPITDTQYF
TRBV28,TRBD1,TRBJ1-2,-,TGTGCCAGCAGCCGACCGGGACAGGGGGCGAGATATGGCTACACCTTC,CASSRPGQGARYGYTF
TRBV11-3,TRBD2,TRBJ2-7,-,TGTGCCAGCAGCTACGGGACTAGCGGGATGTACGAGCAGTACTTC,CASSYGTSGMYEQYF
TRBV6-2/TRBV6-3,-,TRBJ1-2,-,TGTGCCAGCAGTTTGGCTGCTTATGGCTACACCTTC,CASSLAAYGYTF
TRBV5-1,-,TRBJ1-4,-,TGCGCCAGCAGCCTAACAGGGATGGGAACTAATGAAAAACTGTTTTTT,CASSLTGMGTNEKLFF
TRBV27,-,TRBJ2-7,-,TGTGCCAGCAGTTTACGGGCAGGGGGGTCTTACGAGCAGTACTTC,CASSLRAGGSYEQYF
TRBV5-4,-,TRBJ1-1,-,TGTGCCAGCAACCAGGGTGGGCATTTGAACACTGAAGCTTTCTTT,CASNQGGHLNTEAFF
TRBV5-4,-,TRBJ2-5,-,TGTGCCAGCAGCTTTGAGGGTCCAGAGACCCAGTACTTC,CASSFEGPETQYF
TRBV6-5,-,TRBJ1-2,once,TGTGCCAGCCTCTCTAGGGGAACTAACTATGGCTACACCTTC,CASLSRGTNYGYTF
TRBV6-1,-,TRBJ1-2,-,TGTGCCAGCAGTGAACCCCGCAGGACCTATGGCTACACCTTC,CASSEPRRTYGYTF
TRBV11-3,TRBD1,TRBJ2-5,-,TGTGCCAGCAGCCCCTCCGGGACAGGGCAAGAGACCCAGTACTTC,CASSPSGTGQETQYF
TRBV7-7,TRBD2,TRBJ2-2,once,TGTGCTAGCAGCTCGACTAGCGGGGTGTCCCCCGGGGAGCTGTTTTTT,CASSSTSGVSPGELFF
TRBV28,-,TRBJ2-7,-,TGTGCCAGCGGTAGTCAGAGCTCCTACGAGCAGTACTTC,CASGSQSSYEQYF